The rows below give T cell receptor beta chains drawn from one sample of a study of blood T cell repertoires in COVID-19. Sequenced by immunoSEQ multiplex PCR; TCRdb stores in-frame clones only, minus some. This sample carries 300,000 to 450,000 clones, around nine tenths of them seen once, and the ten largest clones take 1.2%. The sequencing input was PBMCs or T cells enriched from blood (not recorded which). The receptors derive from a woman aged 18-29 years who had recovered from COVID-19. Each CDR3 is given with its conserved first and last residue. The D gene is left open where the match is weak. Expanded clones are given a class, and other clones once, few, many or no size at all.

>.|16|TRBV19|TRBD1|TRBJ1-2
TGTGCCAGTAGAATAGGAGGCAAGACAGGGGGCTATGGCTACACCTTC
CASRIGGKTGGYGYTF
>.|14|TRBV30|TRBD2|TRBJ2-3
TGTGCCTGGAGTCTTGGGGGGGGCACAGATACGCAGTATTTT
CAWSLGGGTDTQYF
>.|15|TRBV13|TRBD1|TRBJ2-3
TGTGCCAGCTCCACCGGGACAGGGAATGCAGATACGCAGTATTTT
CASSTGTGNADTQYF
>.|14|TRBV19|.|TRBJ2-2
TGTGCCAGTAGCCCGCCGCGGCAGTCCGGGGAGCTGTTTTTT
CASSPPRQSGELFF
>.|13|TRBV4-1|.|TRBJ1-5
TGCGCCAGCAGCCAAGGTCCGGGTCAGCCCCAGCATTTT
CASSQGPGQPQHF
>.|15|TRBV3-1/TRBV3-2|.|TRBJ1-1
TGTGCCAGCAGCCAAGATCTCGAAGGGGACACTGAAGCTTTCTTT
CASSQDLEGDTEAFF
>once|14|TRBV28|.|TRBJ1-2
TGTGCCAGCAGTCCCGTGGGGAGGCACTATGGCTACACCTTC
CASSPVGRHYGYTF
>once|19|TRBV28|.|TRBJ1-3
TGTGCCAGCCGACCTCAACGGGGGGACGGCCGATTCTCTGGAAACACCATATATTTT
CASRPQRGDGRFSGNTIYF
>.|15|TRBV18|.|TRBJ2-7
TGTGCCAGCTCACCACCGTGGGGCCTCTCCTACGAGCAGTACTTC
CASSPPWGLSYEQYF
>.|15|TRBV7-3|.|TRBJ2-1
TGTGCCAGCAGCTTAACGTATAGGAGCTACAATGAGCAGTTCTTC
CASSLTYRSYNEQFF
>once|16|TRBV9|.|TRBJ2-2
TGTGCCAGCAGCCCTCAGGGGCAAACGAACACCGGGGAGCTGTTTTTT
CASSPQGQTNTGELFF
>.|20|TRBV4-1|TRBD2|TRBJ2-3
TGCGCCAGCAGCCAAGGCGCTAGCGGGGGAGCCGGGGGAAGCACAGATACGCAGTATTTT
CASSQGASGGAGGSTDTQYF
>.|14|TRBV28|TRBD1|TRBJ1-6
TGTGCCAGCAGTTTATCGGACAGGCCCCCCAACCTCCACTTT
CASSLSDRPPNLHF
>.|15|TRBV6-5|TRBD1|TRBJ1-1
TGTGCCAGCAGTTTCTGGACAGGGAGGGACACTGAAGCTTTCTTT
CASSFWTGRDTEAFF
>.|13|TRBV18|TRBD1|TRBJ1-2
TGTGCCAGCTCACCCACAGGGGTCCTTGGCTACACCTTC
CASSPTGVLGYTF
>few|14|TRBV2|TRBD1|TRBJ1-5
TGTGCCAACGGGGACAGATATAGCAATCAGCCCCAGCATTTT
CANGDRYSNQPQHF
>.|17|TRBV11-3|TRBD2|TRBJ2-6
TGTGCCAGCAGCCCGGTCGGGGGGGCCTCTGGGGCCAACGTCCTGACTTTC
CASSPVGGASGANVLTF
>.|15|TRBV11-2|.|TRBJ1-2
TGTGCCAGCAGCTTAGGGCCAGGGGCTAACTATGGCTACACCTTC
CASSLGPGANYGYTF
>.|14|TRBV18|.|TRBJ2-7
TGTGCCAGCTCACTACAGACAGGAACCTACGAGCAGTACTTC
CASSLQTGTYEQYF
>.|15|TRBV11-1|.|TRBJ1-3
TGTGCCAGCAGATCCGGGGGAAAGACTGGAAACACCATATATTTT
CASRSGGKTGNTIYF
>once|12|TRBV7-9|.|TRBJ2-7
TGTGCCAGCAGCCACTTTGGACAGCCGGAACGTTTC
CASSHFGQPERF
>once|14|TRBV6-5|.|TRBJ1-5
TGTGCCAGCAGTCGGTCGGGGGGTGAAGAGCCCCAGCATTTT
CASSRSGGEEPQHF
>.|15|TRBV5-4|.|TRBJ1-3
TGTGCCAGCAGTCTGATGGGTCGAGGGGGAAACACCATATATTTT
CASSLMGRGGNTIYF
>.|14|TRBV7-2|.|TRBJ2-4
TGTGCCAGCAGCTCCGCGGTAGCCAAAAACATTCAGTACTTC
CASSSAVAKNIQYF
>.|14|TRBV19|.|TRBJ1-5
TGTGCCAGTAGTAGGGACTTAGTTGGTCAGCCCCAGCATTTT
CASSRDLVGQPQHF
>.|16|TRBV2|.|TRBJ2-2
TGTGCCAGCAGCGTACCACTAGGGATGAACACCGGGGAGCTGTTTTTT
CASSVPLGMNTGELFF
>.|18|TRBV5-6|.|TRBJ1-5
TGTGCCAGCAGCTCCGGAGACAGAGGTGTATATAGCAATCAGCCCCAGCATTTT
CASSSGDRGVYSNQPQHF
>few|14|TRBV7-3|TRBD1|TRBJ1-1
TGTGCCAGCAGCAAGACAGGGGCTGGGACTGAAGCTTTCTTT
CASSKTGAGTEAFF
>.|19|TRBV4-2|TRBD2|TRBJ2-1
TGTGCCAGCAGCCAAGGAAGTAGCGGGGAATTCCTCTCCTACAATGAGCAGTTCTTC
CASSQGSSGEFLSYNEQFF
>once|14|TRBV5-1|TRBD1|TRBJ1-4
TGCGCCAGCAGAAGTAACGCAGGGGGAGAAAAACTGTTTTTT
CASRSNAGGEKLFF
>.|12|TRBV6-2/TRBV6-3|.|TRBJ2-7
TGTGCCAGCAGTTTGGGAGTGGCCGAGCAGTACTTC
CASSLGVAEQYF
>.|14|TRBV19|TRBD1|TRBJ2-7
TGTGCCAGTAGTATAGGAGGGGGCACCTACGAGCAGTACTTC
CASSIGGGTYEQYF
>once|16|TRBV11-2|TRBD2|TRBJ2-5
TGTGCCAGCAGCCCGCGACTAGCGGGGGCCCAAGAGACCCAGTACTTC
CASSPRLAGAQETQYF
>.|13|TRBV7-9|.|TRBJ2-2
TGTGCCAGCAGCTTAATCGAGCCCGGGGAGCTGTTTTTT
CASSLIEPGELFF
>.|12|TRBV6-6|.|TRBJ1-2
TGTGCCAGCAGCCCAGGGGTGGATGGCTACACCTTC
CASSPGVDGYTF
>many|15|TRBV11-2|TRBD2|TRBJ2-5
TGTGCCAGCAGCTTTACTAGCGGGCCGGGAGAGACCCAGTACTTC
CASSFTSGPGETQYF
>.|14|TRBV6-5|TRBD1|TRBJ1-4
TGTGCCAGCATGAGGGGGCAGGCTAATGAAAAACTGTTTTTT
CASMRGQANEKLFF
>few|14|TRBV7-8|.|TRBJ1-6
TGTGCCAGCAGCTTAGATCGAGGCAATTCACCCCTCCACTTT
CASSLDRGNSPLHF
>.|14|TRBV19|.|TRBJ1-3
TGTGCCAGCCAACATATTACAGGGGGAAACACCATATATTTT
CASQHITGGNTIYF
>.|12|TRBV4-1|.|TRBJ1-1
TGCGCCAGCAGCCAACTACAGGGAGAAGCTTTCTTT
CASSQLQGEAFF
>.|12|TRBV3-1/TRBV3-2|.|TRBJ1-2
TGTGCCAGCAGCGTCTCGGTGTCGGGCTACACCTTC
CASSVSVSGYTF